This T cell receptor (beta chain) originates from a study of brain T cells in children with intractable seizures. Study-level points and caveats: HCMV serostatus was not known, and viral specificity came from CDR3 similarity only.

Germline V gene data show CDR1 as MNHNS and CDR2 as SASEGT. CDR3 length: 15 residues. After removal of 3 bases from V and 4 bases from J, the junction contained 0 bases not matched to a gene. The table came from immunoSEQ multiplex PCR; TCRdb's copy has only in-frame clones and leaves some out. The data hold 110,000 or so clones, with approximately 94% observed a single time. Concerning this clone itself: Its antigen is unidentified.

Sequencing was limited to surgery cases with top T cell transcript signatures in brain tissue. This clonotype was obtained from a boy less than two years old with hemimegalencephaly and intractable seizures. The source was peripheral blood, collected at surgery. The chain links TRBV6-1 to TRBJ2-3, with 14 bases identical to TRBD2. CDR3 nucleotide sequence: TGTGCCAGCAGTGAGGGACTAGCGGGAGCAGATACGCAGTATTTT. Protein product: CASSEGLAGADTQYF.